This T cell receptor beta chain derives from a study of cytomegalovirus exposure and HLA in healthy donors. Study details: Out of approximately 400 genotyped donors, about 80% belonged to the Caucasian-associated ancestry cluster. General study findings and limits: Despite most TCR sequences being rare, some public TCRs occurred in many donors.

Per the germline V gene, CDR1 is SNHLY and CDR2 is FYNNEI. The CDR3 loop spans 11 amino acids. V lost 5 bases and J lost 3, with 4 bases in between. Comments on this clone: Its antigen is unknown.

The primer mix had 60 Vbeta and 13 Jbeta primers. The data were produced by immunoSEQ multiplex PCR, yet TCRdb's version contains in-frame clones alone and is incomplete. The profile shows approximately 95,000 clones, around four fifths of them singletons. Donors in the study were healthy people who gave bone marrow. The V and J genes are TRBV2 and TRBJ2-5; no clear D. The receptor's source is a woman in her 40s in good health and CMV-seropositive. The sample was PBMCs. The CDR3 spells CASSREETQYF. The CDR3 nucleotides read TGTGCCAGCAGTCGCGAAGAGACCCAGTACTTC.